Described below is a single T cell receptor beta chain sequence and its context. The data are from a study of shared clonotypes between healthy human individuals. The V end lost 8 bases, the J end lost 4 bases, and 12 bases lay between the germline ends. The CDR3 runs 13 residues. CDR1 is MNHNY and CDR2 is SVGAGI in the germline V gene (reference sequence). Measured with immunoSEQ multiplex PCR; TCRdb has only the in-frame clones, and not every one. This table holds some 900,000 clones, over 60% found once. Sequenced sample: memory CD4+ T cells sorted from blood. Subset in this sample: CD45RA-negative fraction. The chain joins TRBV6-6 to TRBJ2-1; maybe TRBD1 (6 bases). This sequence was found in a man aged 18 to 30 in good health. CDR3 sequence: CASGGQGYNEQFF. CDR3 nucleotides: TGTGCCAGCGGTGGGCAGGGGTACAATGAGCAGTTCTTC.